A selection of T cell receptor beta chains follows, all from one sample in a study of blood T cell repertoires in COVID-19. Some clones are missing from TCRdb's copy, which holds only in-frame ones; the method was immunoSEQ multiplex PCR. The data hold around 260,000 clones, with 65% to 85% observed a single time. The material sequenced was peripheral blood. The source is a person between 65 and 79 years old with COVID-19, enrolled during active disease. Both conserved end residues are part of each CDR3. The D gene is left open where the match is weak. The size field is filled for only some rows; it gives once, few, many or a size class.

TGTGCCAGCAGCGTAGGACTAGCGGTTTACAATGAGCAGTTCTTC	CASSVGLAVYNEQFF	TRBD2	.	TRBJ2-1	TRBV7-6
TGTGCCAGCAGTGAAGTGGGGGTGCGGGGCTATGGCTACACCTTC	CASSEVGVRGYGYTF	.	.	TRBJ1-2	TRBV2
TGTGCCAGCTCACCAAGGGCGGGGGTTGATTCACCCCTCCACTTT	CASSPRAGVDSPLHF	.	.	TRBJ1-6	TRBV18
TGTGCCAGCAGGAATGGCAGGGGGCGAGGGCTTGAATTCGGGGAGCTGTTTTTT	CASRNGRGRGLEFGELFF	TRBD1	.	TRBJ2-2	TRBV27
TGTGCCTTTCGACCAAACCCGGGACAGAGATTCCAAGAGACCCAGTACTTC	CAFRPNPGQRFQETQYF	TRBD1	.	TRBJ2-5	TRBV30
TGTGCCAGCAGCCTCGGGGTTTCCTACGAGCAGTACTTC	CASSLGVSYEQYF	.	.	TRBJ2-7	TRBV14
TGTGCCAGCAGCCCGACGGGTTATGAGCAGTTCTTC	CASSPTGYEQFF	.	.	TRBJ2-1	TRBV7-2
TGTGCCAGCAGTTTCAGAGACAGGGTCACTGAAGCTTTCTTT	CASSFRDRVTEAFF	TRBD1	once	TRBJ1-1	TRBV28
TGTGCCAGCAGTGCCGGGACAGGGCGCTCCTACGAGCAGTACTTC	CASSAGTGRSYEQYF	TRBD1	once	TRBJ2-7	TRBV28
TGTGCCAGCAGCCAAGCCGGCAGGGGCGAAAACACCATATATTTT	CASSQAGRGENTIYF	.	.	TRBJ1-3	TRBV5-6
TGCGCCAGCAGCTTGGTCGGGGGAGCCTCTAGCACAGATACGCAGTATTTT	CASSLVGGASSTDTQYF	.	.	TRBJ2-3	TRBV5-1
TGTGCCACCAGTGACCCCCGACTAGCGGGGGGCCCGGGCCAAAAAGAGACCCAGTACTTC	CATSDPRLAGGPGQKETQYF	TRBD2	.	TRBJ2-5	TRBV24-1
TGTGCCAGCAGCCCAAAGGGGGACACTGAAGCTTTCTTT	CASSPKGDTEAFF	.	.	TRBJ1-1	TRBV7-8
TGCGCCAGCAGCCAAGATTTCAGGACTAGCGGGAGATACTACAATGAGCAGTTCTTC	CASSQDFRTSGRYYNEQFF	TRBD2	few	TRBJ2-1	TRBV4-3
TGTGCCAGCAGAAAAGAGCTCCCTGGCTACACCTTC	CASRKELPGYTF	.	.	TRBJ1-2	TRBV12-3/TRBV12-4
TGTGCCAGCCAAGCCCGGGGACAGTTAAACTATGGCTACACCTTC	CASQARGQLNYGYTF	TRBD1	.	TRBJ1-2	TRBV28
TGTGCCACCAGCAGGAGACAGGGGGATTCACCCCTCCACTTT	CATSRRQGDSPLHF	TRBD1	.	TRBJ1-6	TRBV15
TGTGCCAGTTTGATTGAGGTCCAAGGGCCCCAGCATTTT	CASLIEVQGPQHF	.	.	TRBJ1-5	TRBV7-3
TGCGCCAGCAGCCCCGCGGGGGTCAACACCGGGGAGCTGTTTTTT	CASSPAGVNTGELFF	TRBD2	.	TRBJ2-2	TRBV5-1
TGTGCCAGCAGCTTAGTCGCAGGGGGAGTATTGAACACTGAAGCTTTCTTT	CASSLVAGGVLNTEAFF	TRBD1	.	TRBJ1-1	TRBV7-6
TGTGCCAGCAGCTTGATTAGGGACAGCTTTGCAACTAATGAAAAACTGTTTTTT	CASSLIRDSFATNEKLFF	TRBD1	.	TRBJ1-4	TRBV7-9
TGCAGTGCTAGTGAGGCAGGGACTGGAAACACCATATATTTT	CSASEAGTGNTIYF	.	.	TRBJ1-3	TRBV20-1
TGTGCCAGCAGCTTTAACGACATGAACACTGAAGCTTTCTTT	CASSFNDMNTEAFF	.	.	TRBJ1-1	TRBV11-2
TGTGCCAGCAGTGATTTACTAGCGGGAGCTACCGATGAGCAGTTCTTC	CASSDLLAGATDEQFF	TRBD2	.	TRBJ2-1	TRBV2
TGTGCCAGCAGCCACCGGGCGACTAGTCTTTACAATGAGCAGTTCTTC	CASSHRATSLYNEQFF	.	.	TRBJ2-1	TRBV11-3
TGTGCCACCAGCAGAGACACAGGTTATAGCAATCAGCCCCAGCATTTT	CATSRDTGYSNQPQHF	.	.	TRBJ1-5	TRBV15
TGTGCCAGCAGCTTGAGGACTAGCGGGGGCGAGCAGTACTTC	CASSLRTSGGEQYF	TRBD2	.	TRBJ2-7	TRBV5-5
TGTGCCAGCCGCGGAGCCCGCGGGACCGAGAACACTGAAGCTTTCTTT	CASRGARGTENTEAFF	.	.	TRBJ1-1	TRBV7-9
TGTGCCAGCAGCCCTGGACTAGCGGGGGGGCCATTTTCCTACGAGCAGTACTTC	CASSPGLAGGPFSYEQYF	TRBD2	.	TRBJ2-7	TRBV14
TGTGCCAGCAGCTTATTATCAGGACAGATATATGAAAAACTGTTTTTT	CASSLLSGQIYEKLFF	.	.	TRBJ1-4	TRBV7-9
TGTGCCAGCAGTCTCCGCCATGGGAGGACAGATACGCAGTATTTT	CASSLRHGRTDTQYF	.	once	TRBJ2-3	TRBV6-2/TRBV6-3
TGTGCCATCAGTACTTCAACACCCGGGACAGCTAACTATGGCTACACCTTC	CAISTSTPGTANYGYTF	TRBD1	.	TRBJ1-2	TRBV10-3
TGTGCCAGCAGTTACGGAGGGCAGCCCCAGCATTTT	CASSYGGQPQHF	.	few	TRBJ1-5	TRBV6-2/TRBV6-3
TGTGCCAGCAGCTGGGACAGGGGTGTCGAAAAACTGTTTTTT	CASSWDRGVEKLFF	TRBD1	.	TRBJ1-4	TRBV11-2
TGTGCCAGTAGCAGGGGGCGCGAAGCTTTCTTT	CASSRGREAFF	TRBD1	.	TRBJ1-1	TRBV12-3/TRBV12-4
TGTGCCTGGAGACCAGGGGGCCTTGGTGGCTACACCTTC	CAWRPGGLGGYTF	TRBD1	.	TRBJ1-2	TRBV30
TGTGCCAGCAGTTACCCCCTAGCCAGCGGGGGGGCGGTGGATACGCAGTATTTT	CASSYPLASGGAVDTQYF	TRBD2	many	TRBJ2-3	TRBV6-2/TRBV6-3
TGTGCCACCGGGACAGGACTCAATCAGCCCCAGCATTTT	CATGTGLNQPQHF	TRBD1	.	TRBJ1-5	TRBV28
TGCGCCAGCAGCTCCCATCCTAGCTCCTACAATGAGCAGTTCTTC	CASSSHPSSYNEQFF	.	.	TRBJ2-1	TRBV5-1
TGTGCCAGCAGCTCCGTTAGCGGGATCTCCGAGCAGTACTTC	CASSSVSGISEQYF	TRBD2	.	TRBJ2-7	TRBV7-2
TGCAGTGCTAGTAGGCCGGGGGGGAATGAGCAGTTCTTC	CSASRPGGNEQFF	TRBD2	.	TRBJ2-1	TRBV20-1
TGTGCCAGCAGCTTGGGAGCGGGGGGGTTCACAGATACGCAGTATTTT	CASSLGAGGFTDTQYF	TRBD2	.	TRBJ2-3	TRBV5-4
TGTGCCAGCAGTCTTAGGTTTACTCCGACTGCAACTAATGAAAAACTGTTTTTT	CASSLRFTPTATNEKLFF	.	.	TRBJ1-4	TRBV27
TGTGCCTGTTCCCCGGCGGGGACAGGGGTGGCAGATACGCAGTATTTT	CACSPAGTGVADTQYF	TRBD1	few	TRBJ2-3	TRBV30
TGTGCCAGCAGCCTGGACAGGGGCCCCTACAATGAGCAGTTCTTC	CASSLDRGPYNEQFF	TRBD1	.	TRBJ2-1	TRBV2
TGTGCCAGCAATCCTGGCCGGGGGGCGCCCGAAAAACTGTTTTTT	CASNPGRGAPEKLFF	.	.	TRBJ1-4	TRBV7-9
TGTGCCAGCAGCCCACCAGTGGGCAATCAGCCCCAGCATTTT	CASSPPVGNQPQHF	.	.	TRBJ1-5	TRBV28